These 9 T cell receptor beta chains were sequenced from one sample in a study of T-cell memory formation after mild COVID-19. MiXCR was run by TCRdb on the 5' RACE reads, yielding one entry per CDR3 protein. Of approximately 390,000 distinct CDR3 sequences in the sample, 16% were seen once. Material: PBMCs or a T cell subset sorted from them (not recorded which). The receptors stem from a man between 18 and 29 years old who had mild COVID-19 (a few samples of this study predate the infection). Cell type and time point are not known.

This clonotype was seen a handful of times. The chain has TRBV7-2 and TRBJ2-7, with TRBD1 matching over 7 bases. V lost 4 bases, J lost 4 bases, and 4 bases stayed unmatched. Looked up from germline, CDR1 is SGHTA and CDR2 is FQGNSA. This CDR3 is built from 13 residues. The CDR3 spells CASSWGQPYEQYF. Written as DNA, the CDR3 is TGTGCCAGCAGCTGGGGACAGCCGTACGAGCAGTACTTC.

The chain links TRBV15 to TRBJ1-2; D remains unclear. The CDR3 spans 16 residues. Trimming shortened V by 0 bases and J by 5 bases, and 16 bases separated the two germline ends. The germline V gene has CDR1 LNHNV and CDR2 YYDKDF (reference sequence). Here the CDR3 DNA reads TGTGCCACCAGCAGAGATCCCAGGTTTTCGACTTATGGCTACACCTTC. Encoded protein: CATSRDPRFSTYGYTF.

This sequence joins TRBV20-1 and TRBJ2-1; 16 bases agree with TRBD2. V was clipped by 6 bases and J by 1 base; unmatched bases: 9. Germline V gene data show CDR1 as DFQATT and CDR2 as SNEGSKA (reference sequence). This CDR3 comprises 18 residues. CDR3 bases: TGCAGTGCAACCGGGACTAGCGGGGGGGCAGGGTCCTACAATGAGCAGTTCTTC. As protein: CSATGTSGGAGSYNEQFF.

A few counts support this clonotype. The chain recombines TRBV11-2 with TRBJ2-7; TRBD1 matches at 7 bases. Trimming cost V 4 bases and J 5 bases; bases outside gene matches: 8. The CDR3 consists of 14 residues. Germline CDR1 reads SGHAT; CDR2 reads FQNNGV. As DNA, the CDR3 is TGTGCCAGCAGCTCCCCGACAGGGAAGAACGAGCAGTACGTC. Translation: CASSSPTGKNEQYV.

This clonotype was counted only a few times. The chain is built from TRBV20-1 and TRBJ2-4; D not certain. CDR3 size: 13 residues. The V gene's germline CDR1 is DFQATT and CDR2 SNEGSKA (reference sequence). V lost 0 bases and J 2 bases, leaving 5 bases between the germline ends. The CDR3 loop reads CSARDPTKNIQYF. CDR3 DNA sequence: TGCAGTGCTAGAGATCCTACCAAAAACATTCAGTACTTC.

This CDR3 is CASSGTGHYNEQFF. In DNA, the CDR3 is TGTGCCAGCAGCGGAACAGGGCACTACAATGAGCAGTTCTTC. J is TRBJ2-1 and V is TRBV7-9; D perhaps matches TRBD1 (6 bases). The V gene lost 5 bases and the J gene lost 3 bases, with 11 bases spanning the gap. The germline V gene has CDR1 SEHNR and CDR2 FQNEAQ (reference sequence). There are 14 residues in the CDR3.

This CDR3 is CASSSRLAARRGYEQYF. Here the CDR3 DNA reads TGTGCCAGCAGCTCCCGACTAGCGGCCCGCCGGGGCTACGAGCAGTACTTC. The chain recombines TRBV3-1 with TRBJ2-7; 9 bases are shared with TRBD2. With V trimmed by 5 bases and J by 3 bases, 14 bases remained unmatched. This CDR3 is 17 amino acids long. The V gene's germline CDR1 is LGHDT and CDR2 YNNKEL (reference sequence).

This clonotype occurred once. The J gene is TRBJ2-3, the V gene TRBV6-2 or TRBV6-3, with 7 bases identical to TRBD1. The CDR3 runs to 13 residues. Germline trimming cut 5 bases from V and 12 bases from J; bases unmatched to any gene: 11. CDR1 and CDR2 (germline): MNHEY, SVGEGT. This CDR3 reads CASSRKGGSGQYF. The CDR3 DNA is TGTGCCAGCAGTAGGAAAGGGGGCTCGGGACAGTATTTT.

This clonotype has more than one count but fewer than ten. The CDR3 region has the DNA TGTGCCACCTCCGGGACAGGGTTTATGGATTCACCCCTCCACTTT. This translates into CATSGTGFMDSPLHF. The V call is TRBV15, the J call TRBJ1-6, with 9 bases fitting TRBD1. The trim removed 8 bases at V and 8 bases at J, leaving 10 bases unmatched. Germline V gene lookup returns CDR1 LNHNV and CDR2 YYDKDF (reference sequence). The CDR3 extends over 15 amino acids.